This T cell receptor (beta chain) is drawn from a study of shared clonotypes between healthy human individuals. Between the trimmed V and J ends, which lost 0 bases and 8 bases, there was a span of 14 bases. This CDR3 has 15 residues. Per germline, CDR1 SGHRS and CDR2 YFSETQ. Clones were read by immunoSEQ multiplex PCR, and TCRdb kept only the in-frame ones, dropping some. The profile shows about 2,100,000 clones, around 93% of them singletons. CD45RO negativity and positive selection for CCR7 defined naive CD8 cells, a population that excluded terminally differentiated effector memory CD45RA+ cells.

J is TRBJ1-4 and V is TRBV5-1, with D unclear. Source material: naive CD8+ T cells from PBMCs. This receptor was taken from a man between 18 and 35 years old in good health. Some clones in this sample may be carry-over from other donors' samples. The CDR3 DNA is TGCGCCAGCAGCTTGGCGGACGAACCGGGGGAAAAACTGTTTTTT. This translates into CASSLADEPGEKLFF. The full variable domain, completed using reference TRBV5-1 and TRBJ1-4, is KAGVTQTPRYLIKTRGQQVTLSCSPISGHRSVSWYQQTPGQGLQFLFEYFSETQRNKGNFPGRFSGRQFSNSRSEMNVSTLELGDSALYLCASSLADEPGEKLFFGSGTQLSVL.